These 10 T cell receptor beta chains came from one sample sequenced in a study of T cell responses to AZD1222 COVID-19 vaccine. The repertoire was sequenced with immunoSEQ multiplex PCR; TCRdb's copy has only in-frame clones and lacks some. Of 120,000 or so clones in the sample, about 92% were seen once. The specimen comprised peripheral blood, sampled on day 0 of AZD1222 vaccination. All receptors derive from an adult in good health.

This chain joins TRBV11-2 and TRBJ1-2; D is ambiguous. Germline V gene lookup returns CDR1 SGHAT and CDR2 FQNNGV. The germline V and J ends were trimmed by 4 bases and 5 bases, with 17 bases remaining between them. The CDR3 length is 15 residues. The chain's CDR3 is CASSYLGDTPYGYTF. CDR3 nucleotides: TGTGCCAGCAGCTATTTAGGTGATACTCCTTATGGCTACACCTTC.

The CDR3, as DNA: TGTGCCAGCTCACCCCCGGGCCTAGCGGAGCTGTTTTTT. Translating gives CASSPPGLAELFF. The chain has TRBV18 and TRBJ2-2; tentative D call: TRBD2 (5 bases). Germline-derived CDR1 and CDR2 are KGHSH and LQKENI. This CDR3 region has 13 residues. V was cut by 3 bases and J by 10 bases, with 12 bases left in between.

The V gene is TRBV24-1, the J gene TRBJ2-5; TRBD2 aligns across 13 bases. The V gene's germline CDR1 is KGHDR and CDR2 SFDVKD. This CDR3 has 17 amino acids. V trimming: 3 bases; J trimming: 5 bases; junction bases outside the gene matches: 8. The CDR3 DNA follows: TGTGCCACCAGTGATCCGCCTGGACTAGCGGGAGTGGAGACCCAGTACTTC. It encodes CATSDPPGLAGVETQYF.

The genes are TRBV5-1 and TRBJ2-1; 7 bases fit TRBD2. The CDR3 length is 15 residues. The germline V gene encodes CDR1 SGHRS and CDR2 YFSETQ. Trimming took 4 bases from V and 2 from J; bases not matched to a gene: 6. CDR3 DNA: TGCGCCAGCAGCGGCTCCGGGACTACCTACAATGAGCAGTTCTTC. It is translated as CASSGSGTTYNEQFF. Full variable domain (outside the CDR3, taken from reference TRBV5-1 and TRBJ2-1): KAGVTQTPRYLIKTRGQQVTLSCSPISGHRSVSWYQQTPGQGLQFLFEYFSETQRNKGNFPGRFSGRQFSNSRSEMNVSTLELGDSALYLCASSGSGTTYNEQFFGPGTRLTVL.

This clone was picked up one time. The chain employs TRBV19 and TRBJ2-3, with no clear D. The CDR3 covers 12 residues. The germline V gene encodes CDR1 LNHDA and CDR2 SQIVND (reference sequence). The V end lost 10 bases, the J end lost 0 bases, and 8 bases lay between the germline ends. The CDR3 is CATESSTDTQYF. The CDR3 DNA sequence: TGTGCCACAGAATCTAGCACAGATACGCAGTATTTT. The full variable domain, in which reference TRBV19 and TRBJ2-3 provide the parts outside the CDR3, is DGGITQSPKYLFRKEGQNVTLSCEQNLNHDAMYWYRQDPGQGLRLIYYSQIVNDFQKGDIAEGYSVSREKKESFPLTVTSAQKNPTAFYLCATESSTDTQYFGPGTRLTVL.

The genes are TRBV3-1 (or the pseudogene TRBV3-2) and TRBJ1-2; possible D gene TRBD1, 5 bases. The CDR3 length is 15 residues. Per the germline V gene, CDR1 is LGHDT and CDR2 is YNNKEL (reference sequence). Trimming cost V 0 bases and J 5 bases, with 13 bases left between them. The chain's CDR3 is CASSQDPRVTYGYTF. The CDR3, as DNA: TGTGCCAGCAGCCAAGATCCCAGGGTGACGTATGGCTACACCTTC.

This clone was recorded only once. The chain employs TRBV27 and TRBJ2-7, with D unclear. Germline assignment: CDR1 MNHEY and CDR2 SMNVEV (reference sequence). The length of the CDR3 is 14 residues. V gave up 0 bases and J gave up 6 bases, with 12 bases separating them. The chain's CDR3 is CASSLSPWAAEQYF. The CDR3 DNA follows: TGTGCCAGCAGTTTATCGCCCTGGGCCGCCGAGCAGTACTTC.

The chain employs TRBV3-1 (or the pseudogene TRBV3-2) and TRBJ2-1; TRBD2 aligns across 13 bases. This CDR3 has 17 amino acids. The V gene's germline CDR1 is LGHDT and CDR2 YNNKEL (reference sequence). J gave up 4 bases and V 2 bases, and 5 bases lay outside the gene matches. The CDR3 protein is CASSQTRTSGRYNEQFF. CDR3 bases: TGTGCCAGCAGCCAAACCCGGACTAGCGGGAGATACAATGAGCAGTTCTTC.

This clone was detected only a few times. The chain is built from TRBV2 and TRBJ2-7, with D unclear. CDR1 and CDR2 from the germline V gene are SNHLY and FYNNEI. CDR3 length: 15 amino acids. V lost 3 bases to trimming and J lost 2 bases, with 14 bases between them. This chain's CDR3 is CASSDWSGVTYEQYF. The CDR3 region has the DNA TGTGCCAGCAGTGATTGGTCAGGAGTTACCTACGAGCAGTACTTC. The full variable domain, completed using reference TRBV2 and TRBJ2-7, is EPEVTQTPSHQVTQMGQEVILRCVPISNHLYFYWYRQILGQKVEFLVSFYNNEISEKSEIFDDQFSVERPDGSNFTLKIRSTKLEDSAMYFCASSDWSGVTYEQYFGPGTRLTVT.

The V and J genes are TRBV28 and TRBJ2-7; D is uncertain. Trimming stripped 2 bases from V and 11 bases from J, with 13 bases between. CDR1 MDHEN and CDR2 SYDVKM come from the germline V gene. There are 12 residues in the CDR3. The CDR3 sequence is CASSLVQSEKYF. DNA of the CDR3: TGTGCCAGCAGTTTAGTCCAGTCAGAAAAGTACTTC.